The 22 T cell receptor beta chains below come from one sample, sequenced in a study of early T cells in non-severe SARS-CoV-2 infection (dated by TCRdb to the early 2020s). Libraries were constructed by 5' RACE. Instrument used: NextSeq 500. The public sequencing data were trimmed at Q25 with fastp and processed into clonotypes with MiXCR by TCRdb, which kept only in-frame beta chains. Every distinct CDR3 protein forms one entry, paired with its most common genes and DNA. The sample table records 70,000 to 85,000 distinct CDR3 sequences; 12% of these occur just once. The biggest ten clones account for 2.6% of the sample. Sequenced material: whole blood. All receptors come from an adult who was a healthcare worker with PCR-confirmed SARS-CoV-2 infection or an uninfected control (not recorded which).

This clonotype has just a few counts. The gene calls are TRBV9 and TRBJ2-7, with D perhaps TRBD1 (5 bases). There are 13 residues in the CDR3. The V end was cut by 5 bases, the J end by 0 bases, with 9 bases between. CDR1 is SGDLS and CDR2 is YYNGEE in the germline V gene. CDR3 DNA sequence: TGTGCCAGCAGTCTGGACATCTCCTACGAGCAGTACTTC. Protein sequence: CASSLDISYEQYF.

This chain links TRBV5-1 with TRBJ2-1; TRBD2 matches 11 bases. Trimming cost V 3 bases and J 6 bases; bases outside gene matches: 5. CDR3 size: 15 residues. Germline V gene lookup returns CDR1 SGHRS and CDR2 YFSETQ. CDR3 residues: CASSWTSGPSNEQFF. CDR3 nucleotides: TGCGCCAGCAGCTGGACTAGCGGGCCGTCCAATGAGCAGTTCTTC.

In this sample, this clonotype turned up many times. The chain carries TRBV29-1 and TRBJ1-1; a weak D match, TRBD1 (6 bases). Between the trimmed V and J ends, which lost 7 bases and 1 base, there was a span of 19 bases. The V gene's germline CDR1 is SQVTM and CDR2 ANQGSEA. This CDR3 contains 15 residues. The CDR3 sequence: CSAGRLSGANTEAFF. CDR3 in DNA: TGCAGCGCTGGCCGGTTATCGGGGGCGAACACTGAAGCTTTCTTT.

This clonotype has at least ten counts. The J gene is TRBJ1-1, the V gene TRBV10-2; D remains unclear. V was clipped by 5 bases and J by 8 bases, with 12 bases between them. The CDR3 runs to 12 residues. CDR1 is WSHSY and CDR2 is SAAADI in the germline V gene. DNA for the CDR3: TGCGCCAGCAGTCCGGCCCCGAGGGAAGCTTTCTTT. This translates into CASSPAPREAFF.

V gene TRBV18 combines with J gene TRBJ2-7, with D tentatively TRBD1 or TRBD2 (6 bases each). The CDR3 spans 15 residues. V was clipped by 2 bases and J by 0 bases, with 11 bases between them. Germline CDR1 and CDR2: KGHSH and LQKENI. The DNA for the CDR3 is TGTGCCAGCTCACCAAGCCGGGGGCCCTCCTACGAGCAGTACTTC. Translating it yields CASSPSRGPSYEQYF.

CDR3 in DNA: TGTGCCAGCAGCCTTATGGGACAGGGACCTGGAAACACCATATATTTT. Translation: CASSLMGQGPGNTIYF. The V gene is TRBV14, the J gene TRBJ1-3; 9 bases map to TRBD1. The V gene's germline CDR1 is SGHDN and CDR2 FVKESK. The junction had 6 bases not matched to a gene; V was cut back by 4 bases and J by 2 bases. The CDR3 runs to 16 residues.

This clonotype was counted between two and nine times. The chain joins TRBV10-1 to TRBJ2-3; no reliable D call. Trimming left V 2 bases short and J 0 bases short, with 6 bases between. Germline assignment: CDR1 WNHNN and CDR2 SYGVQD (reference sequence). The CDR3 extends over 14 amino acids. CDR3 bases: TGCGCCAGCAGTGAGACAACTAGCACAGATACGCAGTATTTT. This encodes CASSETTSTDTQYF.

This clonotype appeared a few times. The chain employs TRBV10-2 and TRBJ2-1, with TRBD2 identical over 10 bases. Looked up from germline, CDR1 is WSHSY and CDR2 is SAAADI. The CDR3 length is 15 residues. V trimming: 6 bases; J trimming: 2 bases; junction bases outside the gene matches: 4. CDR3 sequence reads: CASRGTSVAYNEQFF. The CDR3 DNA reads as TGCGCCAGCAGGGGGACTAGCGTCGCCTACAATGAGCAGTTCTTC.

This clonotype was found many times. This rearrangement joins TRBV10-3 to TRBJ1-2; D is undetermined. Germline V gene lookup returns CDR1 ENHRY and CDR2 SYGVKD. The V end lost 2 bases, the J end lost 0 bases, and 7 bases lay between the germline ends. CDR3 length equals 14 residues. CDR3 sequence: CAISEPVTNYGYTF. CDR3 bases: TGTGCCATCAGTGAGCCGGTTACTAACTATGGCTACACCTTC.

This chain links TRBV11-2 with TRBJ2-1; 7 nucleotides align to TRBD1. Unmatched junction bases numbered 7, after V lost 5 bases and J lost 3 bases. This CDR3 region has 15 residues. Germline V CDR1 and CDR2: SGHAT, FQNNGV. The CDR3 reads CASSLGTANYNEQFF. The CDR3, as DNA: TGTGCCAGCAGCCTCGGGACAGCCAACTACAATGAGCAGTTCTTC.

The chain couples TRBV10-2 to TRBJ1-1; D call uncertain. The CDR3 loop spans 13 amino acids. The V end was cut by 11 bases, the J end by 4 bases, with 17 bases between. CDR1 and CDR2 (germline): WSHSY, SAAADI. As DNA, the CDR3 is TGCGCCTGTCAGGAGGGCCGGGGCACTGAAGCTTTCTTT. Residues: CACQEGRGTEAFF.

This clonotype was seen many times. The chain joins TRBV5-1 to TRBJ2-1; D uncertain. CDR1 and CDR2 (germline): SGHRS, YFSETQ. With 4 bases removed from V and 7 bases from J, the gap between germline ends came to 9 bases. The CDR3 spans 12 residues. CDR3 nucleotide sequence: TGCGCCAGCAGCCCGGGCTGGAATGAGCAGTTCTTC. This encodes CASSPGWNEQFF.

This clonotype was seen many times. This chain uses TRBV27 with TRBJ2-2; tentative D call: TRBD1 (6 bases). CDR1 MNHEY and CDR2 SMNVEV come from the germline V gene (reference sequence). The CDR3 runs 15 residues. V dropped 5 bases and J dropped 4 bases, with 14 bases sitting between them. The DNA of the CDR3 is TGTGCCAGCAGTCCAGCCGACAGGCCCACCGGGGAGCTGTTTTTT. Encoded protein: CASSPADRPTGELFF.

This clonotype was detected many times. V gene TRBV20-1 combines with J gene TRBJ2-2; TRBD2 matches 16 bases. J lost 6 bases, V lost 1 base, and 8 bases had no gene match. This CDR3 comprises 18 residues. Germline loops: CDR1 DFQATT, CDR2 SNEGSKA (reference sequence). DNA of the CDR3: TGCAGTGCTAGAGGTCCCGGGACTAGCGGGAGGGCCGCCGGGGAGCTGTTTTTT. It is translated as CSARGPGTSGRAAGELFF.

Note on this clonotype: A much larger clone sits a single nucleotide away, making a read error possible. The chain couples TRBV13 to TRBJ2-3; weak D call: TRBD2 (5 bases). Germline-derived CDR1 and CDR2 are PRHDT and FYEKMQ (reference sequence). CDR3 length: 16 amino acids. Trimming removed 6 bases at V and 4 bases at J, with 20 bases between. The CDR3 DNA sequence: TGTGCCAGCAGTACTAGGAATAGTTATGGCTCAGATACGCAGTATTTT. Translating it yields CASSTRNSYGSDTQYF.

This clonotype was seen many times. V is TRBV18 and J is TRBJ1-2; D call uncertain. The CDR3 length is 13 residues. In germline, CDR1 is KGHSH, CDR2 LQKENI. V shed 1 base and J shed 4 bases, with 7 bases lying between them. The CDR3: CASSPQAFYGYTF. CDR3 in DNA: TGTGCCAGCTCACCACAGGCGTTCTATGGCTACACCTTC. The whole variable domain, remainder taken from reference TRBV18 and TRBJ1-2, is NAGVMQNPRHLVRRRGQEARLRCSPMKGHSHVYWYRQLPEEGLKFMVYLQKENIIDESGMPKERFSAEFPKEGPSILRIQQVVRGDSAAYFCASSPQAFYGYTFGSGTRLTVV.

The gene calls are TRBV11-2 and TRBJ2-4; the D gene is possibly TRBD1 (5 bases). The CDR3 has 14 amino acids. V lost 0 bases and J 4 bases, leaving 7 bases between the germline ends. Germline loops: CDR1 SGHAT, CDR2 FQNNGV. Written as DNA, the CDR3 is TGTGCCAGCAGCTTAGAAGGGGCGAAAAACATTCAGTACTTC. Residues: CASSLEGAKNIQYF.

In its sample, this clonotype was seen many times. V and J are TRBV11-2 and TRBJ2-1; D might be TRBD1 (8 bases). The V end lost 7 bases, the J end lost 12 bases, and 25 bases lay between the germline ends. The CDR3 sequence is 15 residues long. Looked up from germline, CDR1 is SGHAT and CDR2 is FQNNGV. In DNA form, the CDR3 reads TGTGCCAGCACCGCACAGGGGGGGCAGGGGGTTTTGCAGTTCTTC. This encodes CASTAQGGQGVLQFF.

The sample holds many counts of this clonotype. The chain employs TRBV5-1 and TRBJ2-1, with TRBD2 identical over 10 bases. The junction had 13 bases not matched to a gene; V was cut back by 3 bases and J by 10 bases. The CDR3 is 16 residues long. Germline lookup yields CDR1 SGHRS and CDR2 YFSETQ. The CDR3 here is CASSSTGASGRGEQFF. The CDR3 DNA sequence: TGCGCCAGCAGCTCGACTGGGGCTAGCGGGAGAGGGGAGCAGTTCTTC.

Ten or more counts support this clonotype. The chain carries TRBV6-1 and TRBJ2-7, with 9 bases that match TRBD2. The CDR3 is 14 residues long. CDR1 is MNHNS, CDR2 SASEGT, per germline. V shed 11 bases, J shed 3 bases, and the junction held 11 bases outside the gene matches. The CDR3 sequence is CAALGREGNYEQYF. CDR3 sequence (DNA): TGTGCCGCCTTGGGGCGGGAGGGAAACTACGAGCAGTACTTC.

This clonotype has a count of ten or more. The gene calls are TRBV10-1 and TRBJ2-5; 7 bases fit TRBD1. The CDR3 runs 14 residues. Germline V CDR1 and CDR2: WNHNN, SYGVQD (reference sequence). Trimming took 5 bases from V and 5 from J; bases not matched to a gene: 8. The CDR3 spells CASSSSRGIETQYF. In DNA, the CDR3 is TGCGCCAGCAGTTCCTCCAGGGGGATCGAGACCCAGTACTTC.

For this clonotype: Given a much more abundant clone one base away, this may be a read error. The rearrangement uses TRBV7-9 and TRBJ1-1; 7 bases align to TRBD1. This CDR3 comprises 12 residues. Germline V gene lookup returns CDR1 SEHNR and CDR2 FQNEAQ (reference sequence). J was trimmed by 4 bases and V by 4 bases; bases with no gene match: 0. The CDR3 sequence: CASSSGGTEAFF. The CDR3 DNA reads TGTGCCAGCAGCTCAGGGGGCACTGAAGCTTTCTTT.